These 5 T cell receptor beta chains were all obtained from the same sample, sequenced in a study of T cell repertoires in cytomegalovirus infection. TCRdb re-derived calls from the reads in MiXCR, one entry per CDR3 protein. The sample shows 200,000 to 250,000 distinct CDR3 sequences, approximately 22% of them seen only once. The specimen was CD8+ T cells from PBMCs. Every receptor here comes from a human donor in good health (CMV status not recorded). Some clones in this sample may be carry-over from other donors' samples.

This clonotype has more than one count but fewer than ten. The chain recombines TRBV25-1 with TRBJ1-2; 9 positions match TRBD1. Germline-derived CDR1 and CDR2 are MGHDK and SYGVNS. CDR3 length: 15 amino acids. V was pared by 6 bases and J by 8 bases, with 13 bases of the junction left unmatched. CDR3 DNA sequence: TGTGCCAGCAGCGACCAGACAGGGGGATTATCGGGCTACACCTTC. Translating gives CASSDQTGGLSGYTF.

The chain couples TRBV20-1 to TRBJ2-2; 10 bases agree with TRBD2. CDR3 length: 14 amino acids. Per germline, CDR1 DFQATT and CDR2 SNEGSKA (reference sequence). After removal of 4 bases from V and 4 bases from J, the junction contained 3 bases not matched to a gene. CDR3 sequence reads: CSAKSGGGTGELFF. The DNA of the CDR3 is TGCAGTGCTAAAAGCGGGGGGGGCACCGGGGAGCTGTTTTTT.

This clonotype was detected ten times or more. The V call is TRBV20-1, the J call TRBJ2-7; D ambiguous. The CDR3 spans 13 residues. Germline CDR1 DFQATT, CDR2 SNEGSKA (reference sequence). V lost 0 bases and J lost 0, with 6 bases in between. The DNA of the CDR3 is TGCAGTGCTAGAGAACCTGGCTCCTACGAGCAGTACTTC. Translated, it gives CSAREPGSYEQYF.

As to this clonotype: A much larger clone lies one base from this, so it may be a read error. The rearrangement joins TRBV12-3 or TRBV12-4 to TRBJ2-1; D unclear. Trimming shortened V by 1 base and J by 1 base, and 8 bases separated the two germline ends. This CDR3 is 15 amino acids long. CDR3 sequence: CASSLGSRSYNEQFF. DNA of the CDR3: TGTGCCAGCAGTTTAGGGAGCCGGTCCTACAATGAGCAGTTCTTC.

The chain has TRBV5-4 and TRBJ2-7; D is perhaps TRBD1 (6 bases). Germline CDR1 and CDR2: SGHNT and YYREEE (reference sequence). This CDR3 has 14 residues. V lost 9 bases and J lost 0, with 16 bases in between. Written as DNA, the CDR3 is TGTGCCACCTCATTGGGGGACAACTCCTACGAGCAGTACTTC. This sequence encodes CATSLGDNSYEQYF. Complete variable domain (other parts from reference TRBV5-4 and TRBJ2-7): ETGVTQSPTHLIKTRGQQVTLRCSSQSGHNTVSWYQQALGQGPQFIFQYYREEENGRGNFPPRFSGLQFPNYSSELNVNALELDDSALYLCATSLGDNSYEQYFGPGTRLTVT.